This T cell receptor (beta chain) was observed in a study of T-cell reconstitution after alpha-beta-depleted transplantation in children. This clonotype showed up many times. This CDR3 has 15 residues. V lost 6 bases to trimming and J lost 4 bases; unmatched junction nucleotides: 9. Germline V gives CDR1 KGHSH, CDR2 LQKENI. Unique molecular identifiers featured in how the TCRbeta library was prepared. TCRdb ran MiXCR on the PCR reads and lists one entry per CDR3 protein. This table holds hundreds of thousands of distinct CDR3 sequences, 6.5% to 10% found once. V is TRBV18 and J is TRBJ2-7, with TRBD1 identical over 10 bases. The receptor's source is a male patient aged 10 to 17 who had a stem cell transplant for acute lymphoblastic leukemia, so the T cells may come from the graft donor. Material: PBMCs, mostly from graft donor cells, obtained 180 days after TCRalphabeta/CD19-depleted stem cell transplant. The CDR3 DNA follows: TGTGCCAGCTCCCCGACAGGGGGCAGTGGGTACGAGCAGTACTTC. Translation gives CASSPTGGSGYEQYF.